Shown below are 17 T cell receptor beta chains from a single sample sequenced in a study of CD8+CD57+ T cells in acquired aplastic anemia. Patients who underwent sequencing had shown CD8+CD57+ cell expansion by flow cytometry. CDR3 and TCR beta VDJ profiling relied on a genomic DNA template. MiXCR, run by TCRdb on the reads, gives a single entry per CDR3 protein. The sample has roughly 160,000 distinct CDR3 sequences, over 55% seen once. Source material: sorted CD4+, CD8+, or CD8+CD57+ T cells (not recorded which) from PBMCs. These receptors came from a human donor with aplastic anemia.

V and J are TRBV4-3 and TRBJ1-1; no definite D call. This CDR3 is 14 amino acids long. Germline V gene data show CDR1 as LGHNA and CDR2 as YSLEER. Between the trimmed V and J ends, which lost 0 bases and 8 bases, there was a span of 13 bases. DNA of the CDR3: TGCGCCAGCAGCCAAGAGGTCCCTACAACCGAAGCTTTCTTT. Protein product: CASSQEVPTTEAFF.

The chain has TRBV10-3 and TRBJ1-2; D gene ambiguous. The CDR3 covers 15 residues. Germline V gene data show CDR1 as ENHRY and CDR2 as SYGVKD. The germline V and J ends were trimmed by 3 bases and 8 bases, with 19 bases remaining between them. The CDR3 here is CAISEYQGNVGGYTF. The CDR3 coding sequence is TGTGCCATCAGTGAATATCAAGGGAATGTAGGAGGCTACACCTTC.

The sample holds a few counts of this clonotype. V gene TRBV20-1 combines with J gene TRBJ1-6; weak D call: TRBD1 (5 bases). The CDR3 consists of 15 residues. The germline V gene encodes CDR1 DFQATT and CDR2 SNEGSKA (reference sequence). The germline V and J ends were trimmed by 8 bases and 6 bases, with 20 bases remaining between them. The CDR3 sequence: CSLAPIGASNSPLHF. CDR3 nucleotides: TGCAGTCTTGCTCCAATCGGGGCCAGTAATTCACCCCTCCACTTT.

The chain is built from TRBV7-9 and TRBJ1-2; D is ambiguous. Per germline, CDR1 SEHNR and CDR2 FQNEAQ (reference sequence). This CDR3 is 14 amino acids long. V shed 5 bases and J shed 6 bases, with 16 bases lying between them. The CDR3 DNA reads as TGTGCCAGCAGCCCCCAGGTGGGGAGGGATGGCTACACCTTC. This codes for CASSPQVGRDGYTF.

On this clonotype: An end of the junction differs from the germline gene, which may be a read error. The CDR3: CACSKTGQGLAGKETQYF. The CDR3 DNA reads as TGTGCCTGCAGCAAAACTGGACAAGGACTAGCGGGCAAAGAGACCCAGTACTTC. The gene calls are TRBV7-9 and TRBJ2-5; 11 bases align to TRBD2. Germline V gives CDR1 SEHNR, CDR2 FQNEAQ (reference sequence). CDR3 length equals 18 residues.

There are many counts of this clonotype. J is TRBJ1-1 and V is TRBV6-4, with unresolved D. The CDR3 totals 14 residues. Germline V gives CDR1 MRHNA, CDR2 SNTAGT. Trimming cost V 3 bases and J 4 bases, with 12 bases left between them. The CDR3 bases are TGTGCCAGCAGTGAAGGATATACGAGCACTGAAGCTTTCTTT. Its translation: CASSEGYTSTEAFF.

This sequence joins TRBV9 and TRBJ2-7; the D gene is possibly TRBD2 (5 bases). Germline assignment: CDR1 SGDLS and CDR2 YYNGEE. The ends were cut back, 0 bases at V and 2 bases at J, with 9 bases in the middle. CDR3 size: 14 residues. The CDR3 region is CASSVDGEPYEQYF. The CDR3 nucleotides are TGTGCCAGCAGCGTAGACGGGGAACCCTACGAGCAGTACTTC.

The genes are TRBV5-1 and TRBJ1-2; D remains ambiguous. V was pared by 0 bases and J by 4 bases, with 16 bases between. The CDR3 is made up of 16 amino acids. CDR1 and CDR2 (germline): SGHRS, YFSETQ. The DNA for the CDR3 is TGCGCCAGCAGCTTGGCCACGGGTGCCCTCCCCTATGGCTACACCTTC. This sequence encodes CASSLATGALPYGYTF.

The CDR3 loop is CASSETPQGSRGNTIYF. The CDR3 region has the DNA TGTGCCAGCAGTGAGACACCCCAGGGGTCGAGAGGAAACACCATATATTTT. The chain carries TRBV25-1 and TRBJ1-3; maybe TRBD1 (6 bases). There are 17 residues in the CDR3. With 3 bases removed from V and 4 bases from J, the gap between germline ends came to 19 bases. Germline CDR1 is MGHDK and CDR2 is SYGVNS.

This clonotype was recorded once. The junction departs from the called germline gene at one end, perhaps through a read error. The V gene is TRBV5-1, the J gene TRBJ1-1; a possible D gene is TRBD1 (5 bases). Germline values: CDR1 SGHRS, CDR2 YFSETQ. The length of the CDR3 is 15 residues. DNA for the CDR3: TGTGCCAGCAGTGAAGAGCTGGGGCCGAACGCTGAAGCTTTCTTT. Its protein is CASSEELGPNAEAFF.

The sample holds a few counts of this clonotype. The chain recombines TRBV19 with TRBJ2-7; tentatively, D is TRBD2 (5 bases). V was pared by 5 bases and J by 5 bases, with 22 bases between. This CDR3 has 16 residues. Germline CDR1 is LNHDA and CDR2 is SQIVND (reference sequence). CDR3 nucleotides: TGTGCCAGTAGTCCTTCTACCGGGATCCCGAACCACGAGCAGTACTTC. Translation: CASSPSTGIPNHEQYF.

This chain's CDR3 is CATSDSGTVTGELFF. CDR3 DNA: TGTGCCACCAGTGATTCCGGGACGGTCACCGGGGAGCTGTTTTTT. The J gene is TRBJ2-2, the V gene TRBV24-1; the D gene could be TRBD1 or TRBD2 (5 bases each). This CDR3 has 15 amino acids. V gave up 2 bases and J gave up 4 bases, with 10 bases separating them. CDR1 is KGHDR and CDR2 is SFDVKD in the germline V gene.

The chain is built from TRBV20-1 and TRBJ2-7; D possibly corresponds to TRBD1 (6 bases). V was clipped by 6 bases and J by 6 bases, with 18 bases between them. This CDR3 comprises 13 residues. Per germline, CDR1 DFQATT and CDR2 SNEGSKA (reference sequence). CDR3 amino acids: CSAQGDRSREQYF. The CDR3 DNA reads TGCAGTGCCCAAGGAGACAGGTCCCGCGAGCAGTACTTC.

This sequence joins TRBV6-8 and TRBJ2-7; 8 positions match TRBD1. The CDR3 sequence is 15 residues long. Germline CDR1 and CDR2: MNHGY and SAAAGT. V lost 10 bases, J lost 6 bases, and 17 bases stayed unmatched. CDR3 sequence (DNA): TGTGCCAAATACATCACCGGGACAGGAACTGGCGAGCAGTACTTC. Protein product: CAKYITGTGTGEQYF.

The J gene is TRBJ2-3, the V gene TRBV20-1, with 7 bases identical to TRBD2. Germline CDR1 and CDR2: DFQATT and SNEGSKA (reference sequence). V lost 8 bases to trimming and J lost 1 base; unmatched junction nucleotides: 6. This CDR3 spans 13 amino acids. The CDR3 bases are TGCAGTCCGGGGGGAGCGGGCACAGATACGCAGTATTTT. Protein product: CSPGGAGTDTQYF.

The genes are TRBV7-9 and TRBJ2-1; TRBD1 matches 8 bases. The V gene's germline CDR1 is SEHNR and CDR2 FQNEAQ (reference sequence). The CDR3 is made up of 13 amino acids. Trimming cost V 5 bases and J 7 bases; bases outside gene matches: 4. CDR3 bases: TGTGCCAGCAGCGTACAGGGGGGAAATGAGCAGTTCTTC. Its translation: CASSVQGGNEQFF.

In its sample, this clonotype was seen a few times. The J gene is TRBJ2-1, the V gene TRBV7-9; D tentatively reads TRBD1 or TRBD2 (5 bases each). The V end was cut by 6 bases, the J end by 2 bases, with 14 bases between. Germline CDR1 is SEHNR and CDR2 is FQNEAQ (reference sequence). This CDR3 is 15 amino acids long. The CDR3 bases are TGTGCCAGCAGTCCCCGGGGACCCCCCTACAATGAGCAGTTCTTC. It encodes CASSPRGPPYNEQFF.